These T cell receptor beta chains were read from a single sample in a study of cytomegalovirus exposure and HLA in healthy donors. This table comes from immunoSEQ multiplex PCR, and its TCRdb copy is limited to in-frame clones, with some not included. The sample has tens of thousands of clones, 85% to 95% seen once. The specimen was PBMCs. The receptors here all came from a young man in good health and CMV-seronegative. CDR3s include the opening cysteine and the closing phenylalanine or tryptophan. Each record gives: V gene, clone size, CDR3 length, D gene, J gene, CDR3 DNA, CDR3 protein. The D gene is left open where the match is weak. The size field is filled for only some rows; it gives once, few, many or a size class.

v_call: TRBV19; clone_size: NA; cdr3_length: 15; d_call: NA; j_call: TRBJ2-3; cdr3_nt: TGTGCCAGTACCGCGGGGCAGGGGGACCCCCCTACGCAGTATTTT; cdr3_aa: CASTAGQGDPPTQYF
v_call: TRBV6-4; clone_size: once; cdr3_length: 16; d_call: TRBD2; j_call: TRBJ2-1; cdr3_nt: TGTGCCAGCAGTTCGGGCGGGGGGGCTCGCCACAATGAGCAGTTCTTC; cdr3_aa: CASSSGGGARHNEQFF
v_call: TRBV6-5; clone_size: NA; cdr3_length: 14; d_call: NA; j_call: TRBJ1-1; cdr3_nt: TGTGCCAGCAGTTACTCGTCGGGAACAGGGCCGGCTTTCTTT; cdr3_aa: CASSYSSGTGPAFF
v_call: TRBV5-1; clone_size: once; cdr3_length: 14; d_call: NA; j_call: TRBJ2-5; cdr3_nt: TGCGCCAGCAGCTTCTCTAGCAGCCAAGAGACCCAGTACTTC; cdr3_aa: CASSFSSSQETQYF
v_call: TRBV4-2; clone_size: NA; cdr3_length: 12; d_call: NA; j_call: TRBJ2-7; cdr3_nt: TGTGCCAGCAGCTCCAGCTCCTACGAGCAGTACTTC; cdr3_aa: CASSSSSYEQYF
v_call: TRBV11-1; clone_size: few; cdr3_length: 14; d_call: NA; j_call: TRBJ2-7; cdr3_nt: TGTGCCAGCAGCTTAGCGGCAGGGTCCGACGAGCAGTACTTC; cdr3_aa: CASSLAAGSDEQYF
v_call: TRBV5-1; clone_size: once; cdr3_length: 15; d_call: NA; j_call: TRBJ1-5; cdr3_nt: TGCGCCAGCAGCTTGGAGTCAGGGCCCAATCAGCCCCAGCATTTT; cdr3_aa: CASSLESGPNQPQHF
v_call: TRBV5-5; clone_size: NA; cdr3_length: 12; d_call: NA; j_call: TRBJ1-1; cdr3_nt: TGTGCCAGCAGCTTGGAGCGGCAGGAAGCTTTCTTT; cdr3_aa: CASSLERQEAFF
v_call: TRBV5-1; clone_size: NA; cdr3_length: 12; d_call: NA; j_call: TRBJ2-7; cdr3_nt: TGCGCCAGCAGCTTGAAGGGGTACGAGCAGTACTTC; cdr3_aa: CASSLKGYEQYF
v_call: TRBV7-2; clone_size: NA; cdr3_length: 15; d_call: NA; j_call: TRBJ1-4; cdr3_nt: TGTGCCAGCAGCTCTCGGGGAACAACTAATGAAAAACTGTTTTTT; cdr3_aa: CASSSRGTTNEKLFF
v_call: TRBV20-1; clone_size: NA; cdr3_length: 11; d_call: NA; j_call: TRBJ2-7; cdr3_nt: TGCAGTGCAAAGAACAGGGAGCAGCAGTACTTC; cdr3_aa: CSAKNREQQYF
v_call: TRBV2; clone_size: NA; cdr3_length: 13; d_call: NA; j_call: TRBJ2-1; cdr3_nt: TGTGCCAGCAGTGAGGCAGGCGCCCATGAGCAGTTCTTC; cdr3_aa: CASSEAGAHEQFF
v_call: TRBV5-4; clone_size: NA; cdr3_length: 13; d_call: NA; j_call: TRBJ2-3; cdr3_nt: TGTGCCAGCAGCCTAGGTCGGACAGATACGCAGTATTTT; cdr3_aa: CASSLGRTDTQYF
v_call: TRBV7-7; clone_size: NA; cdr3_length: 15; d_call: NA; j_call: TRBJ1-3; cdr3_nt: TGTGCTAGCAGCCTAGGGGCAGAGTCTGGAAACACCATATATTTT; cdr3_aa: CASSLGAESGNTIYF
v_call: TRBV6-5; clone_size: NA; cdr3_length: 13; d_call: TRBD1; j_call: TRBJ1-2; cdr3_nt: TGTGCCAGCAGTAAACAGGGGGCCTATGGCTACACCTTC; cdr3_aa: CASSKQGAYGYTF
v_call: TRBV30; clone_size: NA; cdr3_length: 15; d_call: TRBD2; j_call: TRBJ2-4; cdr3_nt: TGTGCCTGGAGTGTACCCGGGGGGGGCAAAAACATTCAGTACTTC; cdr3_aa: CAWSVPGGGKNIQYF
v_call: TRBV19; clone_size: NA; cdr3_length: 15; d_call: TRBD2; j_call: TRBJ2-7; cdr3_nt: TGTGCCAGTAGTATATCGGGGGGTAGTAGCTACGAGCAGTACTTC; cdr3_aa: CASSISGGSSYEQYF
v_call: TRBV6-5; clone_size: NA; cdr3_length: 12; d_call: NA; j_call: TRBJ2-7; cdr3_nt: TGTGCCAGCAGTGACAGTGCCTACGAGCAGTACTTC; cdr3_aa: CASSDSAYEQYF
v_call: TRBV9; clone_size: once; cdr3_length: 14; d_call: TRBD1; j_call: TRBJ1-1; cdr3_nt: TGTGCCAGCAGCCTAAGACAGGGGAGCACTGAAGCTTTCTTT; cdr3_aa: CASSLRQGSTEAFF
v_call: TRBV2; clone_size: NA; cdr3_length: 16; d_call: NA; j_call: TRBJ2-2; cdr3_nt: TGTGCCAGCAGTACCGGGACATATTATTCAACCGGGGAGCTGTTTTTT; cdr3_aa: CASSTGTYYSTGELFF
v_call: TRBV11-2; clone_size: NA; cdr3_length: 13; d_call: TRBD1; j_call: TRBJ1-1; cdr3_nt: TGTGCCAGCAGCGATGACAGGGCCGGGGAAGCTTTCTTT; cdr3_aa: CASSDDRAGEAFF
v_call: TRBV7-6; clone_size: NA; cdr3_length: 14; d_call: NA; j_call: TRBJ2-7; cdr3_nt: TGTGCCAGCAGCCAAGACACGTACTCCTACGAGCAGTACTTC; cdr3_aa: CASSQDTYSYEQYF
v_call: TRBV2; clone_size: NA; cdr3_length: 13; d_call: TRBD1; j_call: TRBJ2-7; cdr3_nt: TGTGCCAGTGCCGGGACAGGGGGCTACGAGCAGTACTTC; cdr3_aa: CASAGTGGYEQYF
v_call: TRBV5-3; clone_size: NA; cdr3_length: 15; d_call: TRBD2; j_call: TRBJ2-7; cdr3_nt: TGTGCCAGAAGCCCCGGGGGAGCCTGGGGGGGCGAGCAGTACTTC; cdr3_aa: CARSPGGAWGGEQYF
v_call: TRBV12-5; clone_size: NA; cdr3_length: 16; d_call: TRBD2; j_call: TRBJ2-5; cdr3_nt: TGTGCTAGTGGTTTTAGGGTAGCGGGAGAGGGAGAGACCCAGTACTTC; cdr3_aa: CASGFRVAGEGETQYF
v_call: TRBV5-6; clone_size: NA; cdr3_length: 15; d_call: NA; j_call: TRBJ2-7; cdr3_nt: TGTGCCAGCAGCTGGCAGGGGCTACCATCCTACGAGCAGTACTTC; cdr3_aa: CASSWQGLPSYEQYF
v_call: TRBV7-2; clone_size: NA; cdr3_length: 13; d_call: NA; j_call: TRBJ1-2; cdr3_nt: TGTGCCAGCAGCTTGACGGAGTTCTCAGGCTACACCTTC; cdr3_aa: CASSLTEFSGYTF
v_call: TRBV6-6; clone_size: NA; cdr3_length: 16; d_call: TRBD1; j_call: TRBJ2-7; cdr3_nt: TGTGCCAGCAGAGTCCGGACAGGGGGCGTGCTGGGGGAGCAGTACTTC; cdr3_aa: CASRVRTGGVLGEQYF